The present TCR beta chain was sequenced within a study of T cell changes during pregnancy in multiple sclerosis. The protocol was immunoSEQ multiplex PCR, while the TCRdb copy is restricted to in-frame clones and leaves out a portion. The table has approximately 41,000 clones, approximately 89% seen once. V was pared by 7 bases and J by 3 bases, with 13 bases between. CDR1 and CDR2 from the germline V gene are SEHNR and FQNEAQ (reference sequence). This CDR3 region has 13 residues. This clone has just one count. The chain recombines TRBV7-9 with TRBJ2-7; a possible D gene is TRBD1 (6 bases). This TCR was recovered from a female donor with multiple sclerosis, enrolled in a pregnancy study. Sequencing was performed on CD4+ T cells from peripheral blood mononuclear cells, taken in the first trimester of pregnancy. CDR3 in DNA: TGTGCCAGCAACCCAGGGGTGGACTACGAGCAGTACTTC. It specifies CASNPGVDYEQYF.